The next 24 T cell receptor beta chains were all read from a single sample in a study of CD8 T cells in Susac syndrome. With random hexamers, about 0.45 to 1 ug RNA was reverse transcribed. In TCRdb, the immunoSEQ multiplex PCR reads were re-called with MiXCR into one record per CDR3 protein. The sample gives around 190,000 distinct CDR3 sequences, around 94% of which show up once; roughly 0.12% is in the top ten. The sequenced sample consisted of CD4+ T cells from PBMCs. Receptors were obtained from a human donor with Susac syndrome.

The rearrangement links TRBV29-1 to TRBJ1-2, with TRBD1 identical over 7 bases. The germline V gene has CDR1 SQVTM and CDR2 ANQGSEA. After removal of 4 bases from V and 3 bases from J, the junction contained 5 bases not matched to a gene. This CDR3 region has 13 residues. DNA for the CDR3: TGCAGCGTTGTTGGACAGGTCGACTATGGCTACACCTTC. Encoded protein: CSVVGQVDYGYTF.

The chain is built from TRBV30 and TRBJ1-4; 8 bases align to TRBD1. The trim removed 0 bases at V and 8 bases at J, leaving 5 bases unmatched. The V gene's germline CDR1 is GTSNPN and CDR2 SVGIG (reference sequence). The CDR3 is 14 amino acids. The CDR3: CAWSVGRGQEKLFF. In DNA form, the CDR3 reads TGTGCCTGGAGTGTGGGCAGGGGGCAAGAAAAACTGTTTTTT.

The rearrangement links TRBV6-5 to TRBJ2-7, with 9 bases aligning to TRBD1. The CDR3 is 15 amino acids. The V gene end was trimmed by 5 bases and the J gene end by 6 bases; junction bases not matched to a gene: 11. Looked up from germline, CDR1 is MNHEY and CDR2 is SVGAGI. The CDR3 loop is CASSPSNRGPSEQYF. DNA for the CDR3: TGTGCCAGCAGTCCCTCGAACAGGGGGCCTAGCGAGCAGTACTTC.

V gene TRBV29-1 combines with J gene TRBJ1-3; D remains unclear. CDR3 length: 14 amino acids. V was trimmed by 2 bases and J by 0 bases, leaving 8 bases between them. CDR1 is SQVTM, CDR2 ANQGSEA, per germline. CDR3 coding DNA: TGCAGCGTTGAAATCGGCAGCTCTGGAAACACCATATATTTT. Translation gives CSVEIGSSGNTIYF.

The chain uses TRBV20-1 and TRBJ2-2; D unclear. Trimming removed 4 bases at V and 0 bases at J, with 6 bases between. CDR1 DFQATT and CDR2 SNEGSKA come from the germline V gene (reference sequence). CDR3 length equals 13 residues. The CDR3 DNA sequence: TGCAGTGCTATCTCGACGAACACCGGGGAGCTGTTTTTT. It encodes CSAISTNTGELFF.

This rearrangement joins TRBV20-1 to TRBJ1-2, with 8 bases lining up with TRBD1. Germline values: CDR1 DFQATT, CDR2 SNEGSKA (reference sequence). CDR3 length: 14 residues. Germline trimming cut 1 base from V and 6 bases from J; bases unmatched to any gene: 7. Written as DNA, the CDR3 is TGCAGTGCTAGAGGTGACAGGGGCTTTGATGGCTACACCTTC. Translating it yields CSARGDRGFDGYTF.

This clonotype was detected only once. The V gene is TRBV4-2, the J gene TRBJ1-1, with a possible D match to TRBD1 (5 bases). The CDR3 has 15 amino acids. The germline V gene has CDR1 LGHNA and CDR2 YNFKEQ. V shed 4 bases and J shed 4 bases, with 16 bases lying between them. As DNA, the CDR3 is TGTGCCAGCAGCCTCCTCGTAGGGGAGGTCACTGAAGCTTTCTTT. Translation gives CASSLLVGEVTEAFF.

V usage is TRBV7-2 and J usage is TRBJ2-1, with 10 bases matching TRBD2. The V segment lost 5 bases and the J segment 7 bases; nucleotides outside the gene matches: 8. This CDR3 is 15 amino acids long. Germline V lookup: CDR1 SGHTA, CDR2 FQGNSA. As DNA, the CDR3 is TGTGCCAGCAGCCCCGGGACTAGCGTTAGGAATGAGCAGTTCTTC. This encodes CASSPGTSVRNEQFF.

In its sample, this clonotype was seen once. As DNA, the CDR3 is TGCAGTGCCGGGTCAGGGAAGTCTGAGCAGTTCTTC. Translated, it gives CSAGSGKSEQFF. V usage is TRBV20-1 and J usage is TRBJ2-1; D possibly corresponds to TRBD1 (5 bases). V lost 6 bases, J lost 9 bases, and 15 bases lay in between. Germline CDR1 is DFQATT and CDR2 is SNEGSKA (reference sequence). The CDR3 runs to 12 residues.

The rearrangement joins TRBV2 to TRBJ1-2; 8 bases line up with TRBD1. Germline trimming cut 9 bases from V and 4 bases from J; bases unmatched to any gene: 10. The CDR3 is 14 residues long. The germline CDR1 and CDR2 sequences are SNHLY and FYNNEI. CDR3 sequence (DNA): TGTGCCAGTTTCCTCCGGACAGGGCCCTATGGCTACACCTTC. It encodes CASFLRTGPYGYTF. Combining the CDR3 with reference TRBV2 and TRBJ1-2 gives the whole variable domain EPEVTQTPSHQVTQMGQEVILRCVPISNHLYFYWYRQILGQKVEFLVSFYNNEISEKSEIFDDQFSVERPDGSNFTLKIRSTKLEDSAMYFCASFLRTGPYGYTFGSGTRLTVV.

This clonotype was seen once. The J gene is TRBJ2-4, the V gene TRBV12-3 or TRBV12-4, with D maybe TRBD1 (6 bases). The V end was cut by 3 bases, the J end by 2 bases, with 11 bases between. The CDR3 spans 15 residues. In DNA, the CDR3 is TGTGCCAGCAGTTTGAGAGGGGACACCAAAAACATTCAGTACTTC. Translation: CASSLRGDTKNIQYF.

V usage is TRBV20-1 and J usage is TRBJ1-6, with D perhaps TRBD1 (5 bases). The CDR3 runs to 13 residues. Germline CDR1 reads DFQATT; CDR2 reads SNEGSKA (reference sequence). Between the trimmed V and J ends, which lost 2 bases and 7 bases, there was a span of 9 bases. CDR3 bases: TGCAGTGCTAGATGGCAGGGAAATTCACCCCTCCACTTT. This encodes CSARWQGNSPLHF.

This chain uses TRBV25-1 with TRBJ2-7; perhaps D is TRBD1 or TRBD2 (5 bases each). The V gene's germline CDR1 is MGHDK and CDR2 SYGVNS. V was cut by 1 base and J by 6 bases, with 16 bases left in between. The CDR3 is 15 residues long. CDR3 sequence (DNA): TGTGCCAGCAGTGAATCCGGGGTTTGGGGCGGCGAGCAGTACTTC. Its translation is CASSESGVWGGEQYF.

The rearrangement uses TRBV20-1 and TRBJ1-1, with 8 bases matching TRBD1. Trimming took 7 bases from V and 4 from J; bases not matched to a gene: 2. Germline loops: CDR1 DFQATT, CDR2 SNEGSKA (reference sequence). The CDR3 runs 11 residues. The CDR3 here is CSGTGGTEAFF. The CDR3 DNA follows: TGCAGTGGTACAGGGGGCACTGAAGCTTTCTTT.

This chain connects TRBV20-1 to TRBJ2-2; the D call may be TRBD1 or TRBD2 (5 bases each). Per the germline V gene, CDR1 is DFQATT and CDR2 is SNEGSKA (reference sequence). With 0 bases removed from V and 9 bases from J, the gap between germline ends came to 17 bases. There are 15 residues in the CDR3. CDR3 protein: CSARDEGTTNRELFF. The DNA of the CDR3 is TGCAGTGCTAGAGATGAAGGGACCACAAACCGGGAGCTGTTTTTT.

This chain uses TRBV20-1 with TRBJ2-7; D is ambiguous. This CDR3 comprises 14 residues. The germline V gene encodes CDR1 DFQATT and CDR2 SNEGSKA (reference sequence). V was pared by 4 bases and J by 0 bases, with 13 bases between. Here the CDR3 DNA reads TGCAGTGCTAACCGGCGGTCCAGCTCCTACGAGCAGTACTTC. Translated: CSANRRSSSYEQYF.

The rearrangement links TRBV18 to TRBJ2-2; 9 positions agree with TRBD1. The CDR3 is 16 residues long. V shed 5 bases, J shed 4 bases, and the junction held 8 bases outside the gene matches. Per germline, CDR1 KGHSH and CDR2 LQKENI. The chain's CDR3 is CASSSSTGGITGELFF. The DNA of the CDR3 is TGTGCCAGCTCATCCTCGACAGGGGGAATCACCGGGGAGCTGTTTTTT. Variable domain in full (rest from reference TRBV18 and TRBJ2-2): NAGVMQNPRHLVRRRGQEARLRCSPMKGHSHVYWYRQLPEEGLKFMVYLQKENIIDESGMPKERFSAEFPKEGPSILRIQQVVRGDSAAYFCASSSSTGGITGELFFGEGSRLTVL.

This CDR3 reads CASSQAGNPYEQYF. The CDR3 bases are TGTGCCAGCAGCCAGGCCGGCAATCCCTACGAGCAGTACTTC. The V call is TRBV5-4, the J call TRBJ2-7; D not resolved. Germline V gene lookup returns CDR1 SGHNT and CDR2 YYREEE (reference sequence). CDR3 size: 14 residues. With 4 bases removed from V and 2 bases from J, the gap between germline ends came to 13 bases.

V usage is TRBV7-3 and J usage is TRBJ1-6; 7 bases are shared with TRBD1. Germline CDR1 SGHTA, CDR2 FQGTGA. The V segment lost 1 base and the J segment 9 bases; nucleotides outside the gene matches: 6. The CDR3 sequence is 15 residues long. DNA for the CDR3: TGTGCCAGCAGCTTAAGTGGGACAGTAGGTTCACCCCTCCACTTT. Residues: CASSLSGTVGSPLHF.

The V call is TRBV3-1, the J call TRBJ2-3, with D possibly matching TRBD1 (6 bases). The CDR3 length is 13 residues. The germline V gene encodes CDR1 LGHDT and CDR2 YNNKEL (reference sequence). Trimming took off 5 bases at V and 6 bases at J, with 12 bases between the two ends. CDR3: CASSNRVQDTQYF. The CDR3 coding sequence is TGTGCCAGCAGCAACAGGGTGCAGGATACGCAGTATTTT.

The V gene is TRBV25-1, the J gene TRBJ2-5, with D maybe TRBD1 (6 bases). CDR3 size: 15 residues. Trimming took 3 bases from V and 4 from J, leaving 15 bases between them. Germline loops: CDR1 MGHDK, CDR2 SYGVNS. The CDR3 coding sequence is TGTGCCAGCAGTGAGTACAGGGCCGGCCCAGAGACCCAGTACTTC. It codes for CASSEYRAGPETQYF.

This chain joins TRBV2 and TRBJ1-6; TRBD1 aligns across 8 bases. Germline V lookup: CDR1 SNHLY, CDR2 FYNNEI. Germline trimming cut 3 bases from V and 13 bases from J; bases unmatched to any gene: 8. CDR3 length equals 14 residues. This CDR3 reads CASSDGTGRGPLHF. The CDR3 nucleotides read TGTGCCAGCAGTGACGGGACAGGCCGGGGGCCCCTCCACTTT.

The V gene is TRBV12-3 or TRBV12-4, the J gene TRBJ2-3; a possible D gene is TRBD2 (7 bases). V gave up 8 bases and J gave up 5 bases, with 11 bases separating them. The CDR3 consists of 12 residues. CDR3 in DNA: TGTGCCAGCGGGGGGGCCGGAGATACGCAGTATTTT. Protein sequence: CASGGAGDTQYF.

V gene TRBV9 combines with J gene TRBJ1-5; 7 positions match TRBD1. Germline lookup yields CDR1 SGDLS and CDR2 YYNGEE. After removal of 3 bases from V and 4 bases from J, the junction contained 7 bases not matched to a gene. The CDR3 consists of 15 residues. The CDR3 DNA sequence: TGTGCCAGCAGCGCCCAAGGGACAGTTAATCAGCCCCAGCATTTT. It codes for CASSAQGTVNQPQHF.